This T cell receptor beta chain appears in the sequencing data of a study of cytomegalovirus exposure and HLA in healthy donors. Whole-study findings and limits: The investigators catalogued 180 or so TCR beta chains as cytomegalovirus-associated. Judged likely to be a sequencing artifact was a cluster of highly shared sequence variants. A few CMV-associated chains were confirmed in vitro to be specific for CMV antigens.

PCR primers comprised 60 Vbeta and 13 Jbeta primers. Sequencing was performed with immunoSEQ multiplex PCR; in TCRdb, only in-frame clones are kept and a portion is missing. This sample carries tens of thousands of clones, around 76% of them seen once, and the ten largest clones take under 0.75%. The CDR3 totals 17 residues. V dropped 3 bases and J dropped 5; count of bases not matched to a gene: 13. From germline, CDR1 is LNHDA and CDR2 SQIVND (reference sequence). Details on this clone: Its target is not known.

J is TRBJ1-1 and V is TRBV19; TRBD1 aligns across 9 bases. The sequenced sample was PBMCs. The receptor comes from a man under 40 in good health and CMV-seronegative. The CDR3 bases are TGTGCCAGTAGTATCCGGGACAGGGCTACCACCACTACTGAAGCTTTCTTT. It encodes CASSIRDRATTTTEAFF.